Presented here are 32 T cell receptor beta chains from one specimen sequenced in a study of beta chain features in type 1 diabetes. These receptors have no known antigen. All of the isolated RNA was reverse transcribed, so expressed TCRB transcripts were sequenced. Method: immunoSEQ multiplex PCR; TCRdb's copy keeps in-frame clones and lacks some. The sample has tens of thousands of clones; about 68% are singletons. Overall study findings and caveats: Moderate yet significant TCRB CDR3 shortening was seen in Type 1 diabetes patients in all four CD4+ subsets.

The specimen sequenced was Tregs from blood. These receptors were collected from a man aged 25 to 40 with type 1 diabetes. Some clones in this sample may be carry-over from other donors' samples.

This clone has just one count. V is TRBV9 and J is TRBJ1-1; TRBD1 might be the D (6 bases). The CDR3 consists of 13 residues. The germline gives CDR1 SGDLS, CDR2 YYNGEE. Trimming stripped 4 bases from V and 4 bases from J, with 11 bases between. CDR3 DNA sequence: TGTGCCAGCAGCCCCCGGGGGGCCACTGAAGCTTTCTTT. Translating gives CASSPRGATEAFF.

The chain uses TRBV6-6 and TRBJ2-5; TRBD2 matches at 8 bases. V lost 2 bases and J lost 2; bases outside the gene matches: 4. The CDR3 contains 15 residues. CDR1 and CDR2 from the germline V gene are MNHNY and SVGAGI (reference sequence). Written as DNA, the CDR3 is TGTGCCAGCAGTTACGGCGGGGGGCGACAAGAGACCCAGTACTTC. This translates into CASSYGGGRQETQYF.

The gene calls are TRBV5-6 and TRBJ2-6, with D maybe TRBD2 (5 bases). CDR1 and CDR2 (germline): SGHDT, YYEEEE. The CDR3 extends over 14 amino acids. V was shortened by 7 bases and J by 14 bases, with 22 bases between the two germline ends. CDR3 sequence reads: CASSLRPSRRFLTF. CDR3 sequence (DNA): TGTGCCAGCTCTCTCCGGCCCTCGCGGAGGTTCCTGACTTTC.

This clone showed up just a few times. One end of the junction does not line up with germline, which may come from a read error. This CDR3 is CSVDFEIQYF. The CDR3 coding sequence is TGCAGCGTTGATTTCGAGATCCAGTACTTC. The V call is TRBV29-1, the J call TRBJ2-5; D is unresolved. The CDR3 extends over 10 amino acids. Germline V gives CDR1 SQVTM, CDR2 ANQGSEA.

This rearrangement joins TRBV5-6 to TRBJ2-5, with D tentatively TRBD1 (6 bases). V was cut by 2 bases and J by 2 bases, with 7 bases left in between. The CDR3 spans 13 residues. CDR1 SGHDT and CDR2 YYEEEE come from the germline V gene. The CDR3 is CASSFDRQETQYF. CDR3 sequence (DNA): TGTGCCAGCAGCTTTGACAGGCAAGAGACCCAGTACTTC.

This clone was counted only a few times. CDR3 bases: TGCAGCGTGGCCGGAGGCAGTGAAAAACTGTTTTTT. As protein: CSVAGGSEKLFF. The V gene is TRBV29-1, the J gene TRBJ1-4, with D hard to call. CDR1 is SQVTM and CDR2 is ANQGSEA in the germline V gene. V was trimmed by 6 bases and J by 7 bases, leaving 12 bases between them. The CDR3 spans 12 residues.

The chain recombines TRBV18 with TRBJ1-6, with D possibly being TRBD1 (6 bases). The CDR3 extends over 19 amino acids. V was trimmed by 3 bases and J by 10 bases, leaving 28 bases between them. Germline V gene data show CDR1 as KGHSH and CDR2 as LQKENI. CDR3 loop: CASSPLAGARDVEDSPLHF. The CDR3 DNA follows: TGTGCCAGCTCACCTCTTGCAGGGGCACGGGATGTTGAGGACTCACCCCTCCACTTT.

The chain is built from TRBV5-1 and TRBJ2-5; 7 nucleotides match TRBD2. This CDR3 contains 16 residues. The trim removed 0 bases at V and 0 bases at J, leaving 5 bases unmatched. Germline V CDR1 and CDR2: SGHRS, YFSETQ. CDR3 sequence (DNA): TGCGCCAGCAGCTTGGGGCTAGCGGTGTACCAAGAGACCCAGTACTTC. This encodes CASSLGLAVYQETQYF.

The table lists this clone with a count of one. J is TRBJ1-1 and V is TRBV2, with TRBD1 as a possible D gene (6 bases). Per the germline V gene, CDR1 is SNHLY and CDR2 is FYNNEI. Deletions cut 6 bases from V and 0 bases from J, with 11 bases between. This CDR3 comprises 14 residues. For the CDR3, the DNA is TGTGCCAGCAGAGTACAGGGCATGAACACTGAAGCTTTCTTT. It encodes CASRVQGMNTEAFF. Supplemented by reference TRBV2 and TRBJ1-1, the full variable domain reads EPEVTQTPSHQVTQMGQEVILRCVPISNHLYFYWYRQILGQKVEFLVSFYNNEISEKSEIFDDQFSVERPDGSNFTLKIRSTKLEDSAMYFCASRVQGMNTEAFFGQGTRLTVV.

This clone was found once. The rearrangement links TRBV5-1 to TRBJ1-1, with D possibly matching TRBD1 (5 bases). Between the trimmed V and J ends, which lost 4 bases and 5 bases, there was a span of 18 bases. This CDR3 has 15 amino acids. Germline V gives CDR1 SGHRS, CDR2 YFSETQ. The CDR3 loop reads CASSPESGAGTEAFF. DNA of the CDR3: TGCGCCAGCAGCCCCGAATCCGGGGCGGGGACTGAAGCTTTCTTT. Filled out from reference TRBV5-1 and TRBJ1-1, the complete variable domain reads KAGVTQTPRYLIKTRGQQVTLSCSPISGHRSVSWYQQTPGQGLQFLFEYFSETQRNKGNFPGRFSGRQFSNSRSEMNVSTLELGDSALYLCASSPESGAGTEAFFGQGTRLTVV.

J is TRBJ2-2 and V is TRBV7-3; 8 nucleotides agree with TRBD1. CDR1 and CDR2 from the germline V gene are SGHTA and FQGTGA. The junction had 2 bases not matched to a gene; V was cut back by 4 bases and J by 4 bases. The CDR3 spans 14 residues. The chain's CDR3 is CASSSGQGTGELFF. DNA of the CDR3: TGTGCCAGCAGCTCCGGACAGGGCACCGGGGAGCTGTTTTTT.

This clone appeared a single time. The chain has TRBV6-5 and TRBJ1-4, with 9 bases identical to TRBD1. Per germline, CDR1 MNHEY and CDR2 SVGAGI. CDR3 size: 15 residues. The V and J ends lost 6 bases and 5 bases, in that order; junction bases with no gene match: 7. CDR3 amino acids: CASSPGDRANEKLFF. The DNA of the CDR3 is TGTGCCAGCAGCCCCGGGGACAGGGCAAATGAAAAACTGTTTTTT.

This clone was detected only a few times. The chain is built from TRBV9 and TRBJ2-5; D perhaps matches TRBD2 (6 bases). With 3 bases removed from V and 5 bases from J, the gap between germline ends came to 8 bases. In germline, CDR1 is SGDLS, CDR2 YYNGEE. CDR3 length: 12 amino acids. CDR3 nucleotides: TGTGCCAGCAGCGCAGGAGGGGAGACCCAGTACTTC. Its protein product is CASSAGGETQYF.

The chain uses TRBV12-5 and TRBJ1-3, with 8 nucleotides matching TRBD1. The CDR3 is 14 residues long. Per germline, CDR1 LGHNT and CDR2 FRNRAP. After removal of 6 bases from V and 5 bases from J, the junction contained 6 bases not matched to a gene. The CDR3, as DNA: TGTGCTAGTGGCCCTCGGACAGGGCGAAACACCATATATTTT. It encodes CASGPRTGRNTIYF.

This rearrangement joins TRBV10-3 to TRBJ2-1; TRBD2 agrees at 8 bases. The CDR3 extends over 14 amino acids. CDR1 ENHRY and CDR2 SYGVKD come from the germline V gene. Trimming took 4 bases from V and 5 from J; bases not matched to a gene: 4. DNA of the CDR3: TGTGCCATCAGTGGGCTAGCGGGTAACAATGAGCAGTTCTTC. It is translated as CAISGLAGNNEQFF.

This clone was counted between two and nine times. This chain uses TRBV29-1 with TRBJ2-5; 7 bases line up with TRBD1. This CDR3 has 14 residues. Germline V gene lookup returns CDR1 SQVTM and CDR2 ANQGSEA. V lost 6 bases and J lost 2; bases outside the gene matches: 9. The CDR3 reads CSVVIRQGQETQYF. The CDR3 DNA reads as TGCAGCGTCGTCATAAGACAGGGACAAGAGACCCAGTACTTC.

Here the CDR3 reads CASKRRGADSPLHF. The CDR3 region has the DNA TGTGCTAGCAAAAGGCGGGGCGCTGATTCACCCCTCCACTTT. This chain connects TRBV19 to TRBJ1-6; D is perhaps TRBD1 (5 bases). CDR1 and CDR2 from the germline V gene are LNHDA and SQIVND (reference sequence). CDR3 size: 14 residues.

The gene calls are TRBV5-4 and TRBJ1-2; the match to TRBD1 covers 9 bases. CDR3 size: 13 residues. Germline V gene data show CDR1 as SGHNT and CDR2 as YYREEE (reference sequence). The junction had 9 bases not matched to a gene; V was cut back by 4 bases and J by 11 bases. CDR3 region: CASSPGQGISYTF. The CDR3 nucleotides are TGTGCCAGCAGCCCGGGACAGGGAATAAGTTACACCTTC.

This clone was seen only a few times. The gene calls are TRBV19 and TRBJ1-5; no clear D gene. CDR1 and CDR2 (germline): LNHDA, SQIVND (reference sequence). V was trimmed by 5 bases and J by 4 bases, leaving 6 bases between them. There are 12 residues in the CDR3. The CDR3 nucleotides read TGTGCCAGTAGTTCCAGGAATCAGCCCCAGCATTTT. Protein sequence: CASSSRNQPQHF.

The chain recombines TRBV2 with TRBJ1-6, with D unresolved. Germline CDR1 SNHLY, CDR2 FYNNEI. V was pared by 6 bases and J by 11 bases, with 11 bases between. This CDR3 has 12 amino acids. The CDR3 DNA is TGTGCCAGCAGGGACGGAGGGCCACCCCTCCACTTT. Protein sequence: CASRDGGPPLHF. Full variable domain (rest looked up from reference TRBV2 and TRBJ1-6): EPEVTQTPSHQVTQMGQEVILRCVPISNHLYFYWYRQILGQKVEFLVSFYNNEISEKSEIFDDQFSVERPDGSNFTLKIRSTKLEDSAMYFCASRDGGPPLHFGNGTRLTVT.

The V gene is TRBV10-3, the J gene TRBJ2-1; 10 nucleotides agree with TRBD2. The germline V gene has CDR1 ENHRY and CDR2 SYGVKD. J was trimmed by 3 bases and V by 7 bases; bases with no gene match: 6. CDR3 length: 15 amino acids. CDR3 sequence reads: CAINPGTSVYNEQFF. CDR3 coding DNA: TGTGCCATCAATCCCGGGACTAGCGTCTACAATGAGCAGTTCTTC.

The chain couples TRBV5-1 to TRBJ2-1; D gene ambiguous. The CDR3 loop spans 12 amino acids. Per the germline V gene, CDR1 is SGHRS and CDR2 is YFSETQ. V lost 1 base to trimming and J lost 9 bases, with 8 bases between them. The CDR3 spells CASSLFTREQFF. CDR3 bases: TGCGCCAGCAGCTTGTTCACTCGTGAGCAGTTCTTC.

The V gene is TRBV27, the J gene TRBJ2-7; 12 positions match TRBD1. Germline V CDR1 and CDR2: MNHEY, SMNVEV (reference sequence). The length of the CDR3 is 14 residues. The V and J ends lost 9 bases and 5 bases, in that order; junction bases with no gene match: 8. The CDR3, as DNA: TGTGCCAGTCGGATGGGACAGGGGGCCGACGAGCAGTACTTC. It specifies CASRMGQGADEQYF.

The chain couples TRBV7-9 to TRBJ1-4, with 9 bases fitting TRBD1. The junction had 6 bases not matched to a gene; V was cut back by 5 bases and J by 8 bases. The CDR3 is 14 amino acids. The germline CDR1 and CDR2 sequences are SEHNR and FQNEAQ (reference sequence). Written as DNA, the CDR3 is TGTGCCAGCAGCCCGGGACAGGGAGGAGAAAAACTGTTTTTT. Translating gives CASSPGQGGEKLFF.

The chain has TRBV5-1 and TRBJ1-1, with 7 bases aligning to TRBD1. Germline V gives CDR1 SGHRS, CDR2 YFSETQ. The CDR3 runs to 15 residues. J was trimmed by 1 base and V by 3 bases; bases with no gene match: 6. The CDR3 sequence is CASSWRGDRNTEAFF. In DNA form, the CDR3 reads TGCGCCAGCAGCTGGAGAGGGGACAGGAACACTGAAGCTTTCTTT.

This clone was picked up a small number of times. The J gene is TRBJ1-2, the V gene TRBV9; no reliable D call. Germline CDR1 and CDR2: SGDLS and YYNGEE. V lost 4 bases to trimming and J lost 4 bases, with 5 bases between them. The CDR3 consists of 11 residues. The CDR3 DNA is TGTGCCAGCAGCCGGAGCTATGGCTACACCTTC. It codes for CASSRSYGYTF.

The genes are TRBV9 and TRBJ2-1; possibly TRBD2 for D (6 bases). The germline V gene has CDR1 SGDLS and CDR2 YYNGEE. The CDR3 contains 18 residues. The V and J ends lost 3 bases and 2 bases respectively, with 21 bases between them. CDR3: CASSALGGSQVAYNEQFF. CDR3 bases: TGTGCCAGCAGCGCCCTTGGGGGGTCTCAAGTGGCCTACAATGAGCAGTTCTTC.

The chain is built from TRBV14 and TRBJ2-7; D is undetermined. The CDR3 loop spans 14 amino acids. Trimming took 3 bases from V and 1 from J, leaving 10 bases between them. The germline V gene has CDR1 SGHDN and CDR2 FVKESK. CDR3 residues: CASSHKHLSYEQYF. DNA for the CDR3: TGTGCCAGCAGCCACAAACACCTTTCCTACGAGCAGTACTTC.

The J gene is TRBJ1-2, the V gene TRBV7-2; D is undetermined. The CDR3 contains 17 residues. The V gene's germline CDR1 is SGHTA and CDR2 FQGNSA. Trimming left V 5 bases short and J 2 bases short, with 21 bases between. CDR3 region: CASSPSSLYSPNYGYTF. The DNA of the CDR3 is TGTGCCAGCAGCCCCAGCTCTTTATACAGCCCCAACTATGGCTACACCTTC.

The chain is built from TRBV7-2 and TRBJ2-3; TRBD2 matches at 7 bases. The CDR3 runs to 15 residues. The trim removed 4 bases at V and 3 bases at J, leaving 7 bases unmatched. Germline lookup yields CDR1 SGHTA and CDR2 FQGNSA. CDR3 bases: TGTGCCAGCAGCTGGAGGGGTAGCGGGACAGATACGCAGTATTTT. As protein: CASSWRGSGTDTQYF.

The chain is built from TRBV7-8 and TRBJ2-5, with TRBD2 matching over 9 bases. The trim removed 2 bases at V and 4 bases at J, leaving 8 bases unmatched. The CDR3 sequence is 16 residues long. Germline V gene lookup returns CDR1 SGHVS and CDR2 FQNEAQ. The CDR3 sequence: CASSLFLSGGGETQYF. The CDR3 nucleotides are TGTGCCAGCAGCTTATTCCTTAGCGGGGGTGGAGAGACCCAGTACTTC. Together with reference TRBV7-8 and TRBJ2-5, the CDR3 gives the full variable domain: GAGVSQSPRYKVAKRGQDVALRCDPISGHVSLFWYQQALGQGPEFLTYFQNEAQLDKSGLPSDRFFAERPEGSVSTLKIQRTQQEDSAVYLCASSLFLSGGGETQYFGPGTRLLVL.

The chain is built from TRBV28 and TRBJ2-7; D is uncertain. V was shortened by 2 bases and J by 3 bases, with 17 bases between the two germline ends. Germline assignment: CDR1 MDHEN and CDR2 SYDVKM. The CDR3 is made up of 16 amino acids. The CDR3 bases are TGTGCCAGCAGTTTAGTTGGTGAACAGAACCTCTACGAGCAGTACTTC. This sequence encodes CASSLVGEQNLYEQYF.